This record covers a single T cell receptor (beta chain). Its specificity is not known. In TCRdb, the 5' RACE reads were re-called with MiXCR into one record per CDR3 protein. The sample carries 200,000 to 300,000 distinct CDR3 sequences, more than 8% recorded once. This record belongs to a study of T-cell memory formation after mild COVID-19. The overall study: TCR clusters showed largely donor specificity. Study-wide results and caveats: Certain responding clones were present in pre-infection memory, suggesting participation of cross-reactive memory.

Germline values: CDR1 SEHNR, CDR2 FQNEAQ (reference sequence). Trimming shortened V by 5 bases and J by 8 bases, and 12 bases separated the two germline ends. This CDR3 comprises 13 residues. This sequence joins TRBV7-9 and TRBJ1-4; weak D call: TRBD1 (5 bases). The TCR originated in a man aged 18 to 30 who had mild COVID-19 (a few samples of this study predate the infection). Cell type and time point are not known. Material for sequencing was PBMCs or a T cell subset sorted from them (not recorded which). The CDR3 sequence: CASSRGFTEKLFF. The CDR3, as DNA: TGTGCCAGCAGCAGGGGTTTTACAGAAAAACTGTTTTTT.